This T cell receptor beta chain is drawn from a study of vaccination and CD4 T cells after COVID-19. On this clonotype itself: Its target is not known.

Sequencing of cultured CD4+ T cell DNA used the Oncomine TCR Beta short-read assay. The authors extracted genomic DNA from cultured CD4+ T cells. MiXCR, run by TCRdb on the PCR reads, gives a single entry per CDR3 protein. The sample records some 11,000 distinct CDR3 sequences, around 40% being singletons. The treatment denotes: approximately nine-day PBMC culture with coronavirus spike peptide pools or control peptides (ViraFEST assay). The ends lost 2 bases at V and 4 bases at J; junction bases unmatched: 11. Germline CDR1 and CDR2: SGHDN and FVKESK. This CDR3 contains 17 residues. The TCR was taken from a human donor who had recovered from COVID-19. The sample taken for sequencing was CD4+ T cells from blood, cultured in vitro. The rearrangement uses TRBV14 and TRBJ1-2; the match to TRBD1 covers 9 bases. CDR3 loop: CASSQPGTGSRAYGYTF. CDR3 coding DNA: TGTGCCAGCAGCCAACCCGGGACAGGGTCCCGAGCCTATGGCTACACCTTC. Full variable domain (rest looked up from reference TRBV14 and TRBJ1-2): EAGVTQFPSHSVIEKGQTVTLRCDPISGHDNLYWYRRVMGKEIKFLLHFVKESKQDESGMPNNRFLAERTGGTYSTLKVQPAELEDSGVYFCASSQPGTGSRAYGYTFGSGTRLTVV.